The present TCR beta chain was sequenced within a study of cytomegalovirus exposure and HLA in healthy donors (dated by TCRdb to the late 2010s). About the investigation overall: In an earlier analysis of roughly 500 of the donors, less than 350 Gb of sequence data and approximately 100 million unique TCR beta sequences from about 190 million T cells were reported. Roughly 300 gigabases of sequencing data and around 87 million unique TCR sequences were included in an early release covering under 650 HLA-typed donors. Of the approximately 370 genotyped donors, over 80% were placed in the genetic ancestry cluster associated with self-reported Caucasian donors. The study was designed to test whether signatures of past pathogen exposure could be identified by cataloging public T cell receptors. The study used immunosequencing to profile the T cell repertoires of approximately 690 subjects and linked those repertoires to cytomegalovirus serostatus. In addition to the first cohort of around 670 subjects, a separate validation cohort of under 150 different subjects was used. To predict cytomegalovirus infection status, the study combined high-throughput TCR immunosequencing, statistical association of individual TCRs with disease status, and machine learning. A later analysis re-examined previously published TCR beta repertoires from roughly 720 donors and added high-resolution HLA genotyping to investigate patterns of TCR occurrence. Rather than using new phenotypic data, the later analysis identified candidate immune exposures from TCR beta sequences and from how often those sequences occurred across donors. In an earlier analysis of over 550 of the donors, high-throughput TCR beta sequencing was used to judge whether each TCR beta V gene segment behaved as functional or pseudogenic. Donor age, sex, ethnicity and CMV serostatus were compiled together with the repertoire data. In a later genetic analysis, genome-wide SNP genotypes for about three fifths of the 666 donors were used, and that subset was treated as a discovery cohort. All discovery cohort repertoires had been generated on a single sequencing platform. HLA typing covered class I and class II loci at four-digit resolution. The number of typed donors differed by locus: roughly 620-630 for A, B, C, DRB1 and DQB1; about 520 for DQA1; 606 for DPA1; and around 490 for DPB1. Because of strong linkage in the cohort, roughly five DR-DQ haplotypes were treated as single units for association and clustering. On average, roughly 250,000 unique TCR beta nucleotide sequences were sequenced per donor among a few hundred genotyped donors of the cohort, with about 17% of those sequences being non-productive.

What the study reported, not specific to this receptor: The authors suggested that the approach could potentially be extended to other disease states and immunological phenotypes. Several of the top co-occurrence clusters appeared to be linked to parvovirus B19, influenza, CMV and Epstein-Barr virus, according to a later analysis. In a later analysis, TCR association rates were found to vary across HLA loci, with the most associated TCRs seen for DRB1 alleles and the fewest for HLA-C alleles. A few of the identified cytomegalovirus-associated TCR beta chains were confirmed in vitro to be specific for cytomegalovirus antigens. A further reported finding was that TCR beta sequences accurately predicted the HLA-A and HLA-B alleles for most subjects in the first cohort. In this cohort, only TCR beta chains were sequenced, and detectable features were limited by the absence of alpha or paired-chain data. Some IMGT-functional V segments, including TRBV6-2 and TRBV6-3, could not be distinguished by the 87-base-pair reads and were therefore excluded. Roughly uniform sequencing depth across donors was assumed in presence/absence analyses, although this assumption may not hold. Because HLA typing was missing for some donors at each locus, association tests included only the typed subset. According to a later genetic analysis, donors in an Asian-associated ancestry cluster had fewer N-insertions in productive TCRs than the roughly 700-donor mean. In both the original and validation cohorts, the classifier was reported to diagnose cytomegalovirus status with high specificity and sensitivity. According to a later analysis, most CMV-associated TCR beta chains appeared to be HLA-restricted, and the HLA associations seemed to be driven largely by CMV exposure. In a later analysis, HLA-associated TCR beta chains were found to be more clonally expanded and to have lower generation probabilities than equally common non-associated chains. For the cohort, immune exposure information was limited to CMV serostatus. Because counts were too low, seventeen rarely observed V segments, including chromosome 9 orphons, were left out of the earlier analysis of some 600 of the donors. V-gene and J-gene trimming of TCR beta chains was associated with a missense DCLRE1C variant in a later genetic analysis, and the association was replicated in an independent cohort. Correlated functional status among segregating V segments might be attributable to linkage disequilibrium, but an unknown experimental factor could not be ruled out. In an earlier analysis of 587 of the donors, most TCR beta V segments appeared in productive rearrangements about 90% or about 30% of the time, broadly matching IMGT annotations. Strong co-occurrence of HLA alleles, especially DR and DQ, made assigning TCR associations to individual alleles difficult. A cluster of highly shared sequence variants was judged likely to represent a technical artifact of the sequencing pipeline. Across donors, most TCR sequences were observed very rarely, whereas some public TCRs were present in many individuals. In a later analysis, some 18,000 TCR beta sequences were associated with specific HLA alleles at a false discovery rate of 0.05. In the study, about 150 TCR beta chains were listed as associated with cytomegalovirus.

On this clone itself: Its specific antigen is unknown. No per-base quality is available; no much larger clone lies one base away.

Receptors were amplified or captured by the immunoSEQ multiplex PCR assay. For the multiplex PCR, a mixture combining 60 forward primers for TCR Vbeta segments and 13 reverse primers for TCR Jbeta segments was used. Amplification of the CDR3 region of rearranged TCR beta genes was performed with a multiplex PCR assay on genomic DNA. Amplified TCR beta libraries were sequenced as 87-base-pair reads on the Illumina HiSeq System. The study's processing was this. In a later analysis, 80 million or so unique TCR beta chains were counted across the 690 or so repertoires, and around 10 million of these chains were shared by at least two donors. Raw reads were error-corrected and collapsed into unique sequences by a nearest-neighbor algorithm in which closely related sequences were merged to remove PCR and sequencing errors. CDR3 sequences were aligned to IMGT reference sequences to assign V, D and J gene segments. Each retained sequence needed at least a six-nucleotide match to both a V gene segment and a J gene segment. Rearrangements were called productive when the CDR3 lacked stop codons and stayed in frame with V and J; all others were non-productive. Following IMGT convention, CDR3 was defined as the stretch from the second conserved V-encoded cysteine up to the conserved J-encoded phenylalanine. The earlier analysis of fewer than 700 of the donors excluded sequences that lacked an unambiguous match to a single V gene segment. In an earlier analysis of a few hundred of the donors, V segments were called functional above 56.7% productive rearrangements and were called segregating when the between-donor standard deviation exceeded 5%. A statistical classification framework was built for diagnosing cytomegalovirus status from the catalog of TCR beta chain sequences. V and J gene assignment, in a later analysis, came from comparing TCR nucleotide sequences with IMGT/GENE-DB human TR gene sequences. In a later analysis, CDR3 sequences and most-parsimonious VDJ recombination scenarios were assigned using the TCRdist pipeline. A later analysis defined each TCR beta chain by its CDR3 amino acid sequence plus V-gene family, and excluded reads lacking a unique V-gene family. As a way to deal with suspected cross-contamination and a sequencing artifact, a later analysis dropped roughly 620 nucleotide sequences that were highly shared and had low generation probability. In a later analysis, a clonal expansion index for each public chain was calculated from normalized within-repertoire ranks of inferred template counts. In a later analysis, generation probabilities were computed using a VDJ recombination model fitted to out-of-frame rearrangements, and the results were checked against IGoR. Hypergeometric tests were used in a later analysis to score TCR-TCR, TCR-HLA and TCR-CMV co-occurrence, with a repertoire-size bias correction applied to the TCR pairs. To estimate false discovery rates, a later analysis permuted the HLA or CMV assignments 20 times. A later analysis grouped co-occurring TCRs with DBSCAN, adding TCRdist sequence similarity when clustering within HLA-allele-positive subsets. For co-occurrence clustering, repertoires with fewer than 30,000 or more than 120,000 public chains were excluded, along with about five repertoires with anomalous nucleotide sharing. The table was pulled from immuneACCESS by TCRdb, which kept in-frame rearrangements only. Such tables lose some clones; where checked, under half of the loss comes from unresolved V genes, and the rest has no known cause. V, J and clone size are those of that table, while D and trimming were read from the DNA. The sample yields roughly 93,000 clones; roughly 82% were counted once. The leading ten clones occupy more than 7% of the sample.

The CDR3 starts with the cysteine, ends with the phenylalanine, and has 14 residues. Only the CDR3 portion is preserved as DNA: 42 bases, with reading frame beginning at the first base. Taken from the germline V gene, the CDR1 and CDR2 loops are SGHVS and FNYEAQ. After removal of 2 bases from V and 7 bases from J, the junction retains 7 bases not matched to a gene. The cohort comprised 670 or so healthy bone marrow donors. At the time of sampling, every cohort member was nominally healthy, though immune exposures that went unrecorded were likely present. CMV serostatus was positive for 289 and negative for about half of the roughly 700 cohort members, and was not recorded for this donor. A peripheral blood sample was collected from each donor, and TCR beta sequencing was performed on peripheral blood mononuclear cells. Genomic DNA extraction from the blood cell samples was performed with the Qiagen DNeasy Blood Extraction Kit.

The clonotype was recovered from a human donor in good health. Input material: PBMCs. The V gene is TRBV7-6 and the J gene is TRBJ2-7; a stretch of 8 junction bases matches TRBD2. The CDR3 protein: CASSLLAGPGEQYF. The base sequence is TGTGCCAGCAGCTTACTAGCGGGCCCCGGAGAGCAGTACTTC.